Below are 10 T cell receptor beta chains sequenced from a single sample in a study of PD-1 blockade in classical Hodgkin lymphoma. Generated by immunoSEQ multiplex PCR, the TCRdb table keeps only in-frame clones and is missing some. This table has tens of thousands of clones, 89% appearing once. Exposure to brentuximab vedotin varied, and each patient had relapsed following autologous stem cell transplantation. The source material was peripheral blood mononuclear cells (PBMCs), sampled before the second cycle of nivolumab. These receptors all come from a human donor with classical Hodgkin lymphoma.

V is TRBV5-1 and J is TRBJ1-6, with D unresolved. This CDR3 is built from 15 residues. Trimming took off 3 bases at V and 8 bases at J, with 15 bases between the two ends. CDR1 is SGHRS, CDR2 YFSETQ, per germline. The CDR3 here is CASSYGERKDSPLHF. For the CDR3, the DNA is TGCGCCAGCAGCTATGGGGAAAGGAAGGATTCACCCCTCCACTTT.

Concerning this clone: At one end the junction does not follow the germline gene, possibly because of a read error. The gene calls are TRBV6-1 and TRBJ1-2; 9 nucleotides line up with TRBD1. There are 17 residues in the CDR3. Germline CDR1 and CDR2: MNHNS and SASEGT. The CDR3 sequence: CVSSVRTGASSGYGYTF. The DNA for the CDR3 is TGTGTCAGCAGTGTCCGGACAGGGGCCTCCAGCGGCTATGGCTACACCTTC.

The rearrangement uses TRBV7-2 and TRBJ2-7, with D possibly being TRBD2 (5 bases). Germline V gene data show CDR1 as SGHTA and CDR2 as FQGNSA. The CDR3 has 16 residues. V lost 5 bases and J lost 0, with 17 bases in between. DNA of the CDR3: TGTGCCAGCAGCATCACCGGGATCTTCGACTCCTACGAGCAGTACTTC. Translation gives CASSITGIFDSYEQYF.

The chain combines TRBV5-6 with TRBJ1-1; TRBD1 agrees at 7 bases. Per the germline V gene, CDR1 is SGHDT and CDR2 is YYEEEE. V trimming: 2 bases; J trimming: 1 base; junction bases outside the gene matches: 2. This CDR3 has 14 residues. The CDR3 region has the DNA TGTGCCAGCAGCTTTTACAGGGGGAACACTGAAGCTTTCTTT. Its translation is CASSFYRGNTEAFF.

The chain employs TRBV19 and TRBJ1-4, with 7 bases identical to TRBD1. With V trimmed by 9 bases and J by 3 bases, 10 bases remained unmatched. The V gene's germline CDR1 is LNHDA and CDR2 SQIVND (reference sequence). There are 15 residues in the CDR3. This chain's CDR3 is CARDRDSISNEKLFF. The CDR3 region has the DNA TGTGCCAGGGATAGGGACAGCATCTCTAATGAAAAACTGTTTTTT.

The chain joins TRBV6-5 to TRBJ2-3; 12 nucleotides align to TRBD2. This CDR3 contains 14 residues. CDR1 is MNHEY, CDR2 SVGAGI, per germline. Germline trimming cut 6 bases from V and 8 bases from J; bases unmatched to any gene: 6. CDR3 coding DNA: TGTGCCAGCAGGACCGGACTAGCGGGACTTACGCAGTATTTT. It encodes CASRTGLAGLTQYF.

This chain links TRBV5-4 with TRBJ2-7; TRBD2 agrees at 8 bases. This CDR3 has 14 residues. The germline CDR1 and CDR2 sequences are SGHNT and YYREEE (reference sequence). J gave up 1 base and V 4 bases, and 4 bases lay outside the gene matches. DNA for the CDR3: TGTGCCAGCAGCCAAACTAGCGGTTCCTACGAGCAGTACTTC. Translating it yields CASSQTSGSYEQYF. Variable domain in full (rest from reference TRBV5-4 and TRBJ2-7): ETGVTQSPTHLIKTRGQQVTLRCSSQSGHNTVSWYQQALGQGPQFIFQYYREEENGRGNFPPRFSGLQFPNYSSELNVNALELDDSALYLCASSQTSGSYEQYFGPGTRLTVT.

J is TRBJ1-5 and V is TRBV11-2; D uncertain. The germline V and J ends were trimmed by 5 bases and 7 bases, with 12 bases remaining between them. CDR3 length equals 13 residues. The germline V gene encodes CDR1 SGHAT and CDR2 FQNNGV. This CDR3 is CASSKNHGQPQHF. CDR3 DNA: TGTGCCAGCAGCAAAAACCATGGGCAGCCCCAGCATTTT.

The J gene is TRBJ1-1, the V gene TRBV14, with 8 bases aligning to TRBD1. CDR1 and CDR2 (germline): SGHDN, FVKESK. Trimming cost V 3 bases and J 2 bases; bases outside gene matches: 5. This CDR3 has 15 amino acids. In nucleotides, the CDR3 is TGTGCCAGCAGCCACGACAGGGGTCTCAACACTGAAGCTTTCTTT. Protein product: CASSHDRGLNTEAFF.

This clone occurred once. The V and J genes are TRBV11-2 and TRBJ2-5; 7 bases agree with TRBD2. The J segment lost 6 bases and the V segment lost 4 bases, leaving 14 bases of the junction unmatched. The germline gives CDR1 SGHAT, CDR2 FQNNGV. The CDR3 spans 16 residues. The CDR3 bases are TGTGCCAGCAGCTCCACCCTTCTAGCGGCTAGGCAGACCCAGTACTTC. It is translated as CASSSTLLAARQTQYF.